This is a list of T cell receptor beta chains from one sample in a study of cytomegalovirus exposure and HLA in healthy donors. This table comes from immunoSEQ multiplex PCR, and its TCRdb copy is limited to in-frame clones, with some not included. The sample holds about 250,000 clones, roughly 87% seen once. The sequenced material came from PBMCs. The receptors derive from a man aged 18 to 30 in good health and CMV-seropositive. CDR3s include the opening cysteine and the closing phenylalanine or tryptophan. A D gene is named only where the DNA matches it firmly. Clone size, where shown, is once, few, many, or a class for clones that have expanded.

>TRBJ2-7|TRBV2|14|TRBD2|-
CASSELAGYTEQYF
TGTGCCAGCAGTGAACTAGCGGGTTATACCGAGCAGTACTTC
>TRBJ2-5|TRBV27|15|TRBD1|-
CASSYQTGGQETQYF
TGTGCCAGCAGTTACCAGACAGGGGGCCAAGAGACCCAGTACTTC
>TRBJ1-2|TRBV5-4|15|TRBD1|-
CASSQFMEGAYGYTF
TGTGCCAGCAGCCAGTTCATGGAGGGGGCGTATGGCTACACCTTC
>TRBJ1-2|TRBV9|14|-|-
CASSVDRGGYGYTF
TGTGCCAGCAGCGTAGACCGGGGGGGCTATGGCTACACCTTC
>TRBJ1-2|TRBV28|14|-|-
CASSLAGQTYGYTF
TGTGCCAGCAGTTTAGCGGGACAAACCTATGGCTACACCTTC
>TRBJ2-7|TRBV2|14|-|-
CASSEQGNSVEQYF
TGTGCCAGCAGTGAACAGGGGAATTCTGTCGAGCAGTACTTC
>TRBJ2-1|TRBV4-2|14|-|-
CASSQDSSVNEQFF
TGTGCCAGCAGCCAAGATTCCAGTGTGAATGAGCAGTTCTTC
>TRBJ1-1|TRBV28|14|-|-
CASRSTELLPEAFF
TGTGCCAGCAGGTCGACCGAATTATTGCCTGAAGCTTTCTTT
>TRBJ1-1|TRBV4-1|14|-|-
CASSHLQGNTEAFF
TGCGCCAGCAGCCACCTGCAGGGGAACACTGAAGCTTTCTTT
>TRBJ2-7|TRBV18|14|TRBD1|-
CASAPGQGSYEQYF
TGTGCCAGCGCACCGGGACAGGGTTCCTACGAGCAGTACTTC
>TRBJ2-1|TRBV7-9|13|TRBD2|-
CASSVTTSGDQFF
TGTGCCAGCAGTGTTACGACTAGCGGGGACCAGTTCTTC
>TRBJ2-1|TRBV30|13|-|once
CAWSGSSYNEQFF
TGTGCCTGGTCCGGTAGCTCCTACAATGAGCAGTTCTTC
>TRBJ2-1|TRBV10-1|14|-|-
CASSESTGYNEQFF
TGCGCCAGCAGTGAGTCGACCGGTTACAATGAGCAGTTCTTC